The source of this T cell receptor beta chain is a study of cytomegalovirus exposure and HLA in healthy donors. Amplification used 60 Vbeta primers and 13 Jbeta primers. Profiled with immunoSEQ multiplex PCR; TCRdb holds only in-frame clones, not every one. Here the sample spans some 120,000 clones, roughly four fifths being singletons. General study findings and limits: Several V segments, TRBV6-2 and TRBV6-3 among them, could not be told apart and were dropped. In an earlier analysis, about 87% or about 30%: the productive usage of most TCR beta V segments.

This clone showed up just once. The antigen remains undetermined. Looked up from germline, CDR1 is SGHDT and CDR2 is YYEEEE. The length of the CDR3 is 16 residues. V lost 4 bases, J lost 5 bases, and 12 bases stayed unmatched. The TCR comes from a male donor in good health and CMV-seropositive. This chain uses TRBV5-6 with TRBJ2-1, with 7 bases lining up with TRBD2. Source material: PBMCs. The CDR3 is CASSLAVSGENNEQFF. As DNA, the CDR3 is TGTGCCAGCAGCCTTGCCGTGAGCGGGGAGAACAATGAGCAGTTCTTC.